This TCR beta chain was captured in a study of identical twins. Study-wide results and caveats: Because invariant MAIT and iNKT cells could be present, zero-insertion analyses could be partly confounded.

This clonotype has ten or more counts. Its target is unknown. TCRdb reprocessed the 5' RACE reads via MiXCR and lists one record per CDR3 protein. The sample has 690,000 or so distinct CDR3 sequences, 8.5% to 9% seen once. These data were also filed under a second study, of yellow fever vaccine responses in identical twins.

Sequencing used PBMCs. The receptor was isolated from a woman aged 18-35 years in good health.

The CDR3 DNA reads as TGTGCCAGCAGCCTACGCGAGGGCCTCGAGACCCAGTACTTC. Translating gives CASSLREGLETQYF. The rearrangement joins TRBV4-2 to TRBJ2-5; TRBD2 is a possible D gene (5 bases). Trimming shortened V by 4 bases and J by 5 bases, and 14 bases separated the two germline ends. The CDR3 consists of 14 residues. The germline V gene encodes CDR1 LGHNA and CDR2 YNFKEQ.